A single sample gave rise to the 26 T cell receptor beta chains below, sequenced in a study of early T cells in non-severe SARS-CoV-2 infection. TCRdb used MiXCR to reprocess the 5' RACE reads, holding one entry per CDR3 protein. The data contain fewer than 55,000 distinct CDR3 sequences, 9.5% to 12% of them singletons. Sample: whole blood. The receptor set was obtained from an adult who was a healthcare worker with PCR-confirmed SARS-CoV-2 infection or an uninfected control (not recorded which).

This clonotype has ten or more counts. The V call is TRBV29-1, the J call TRBJ2-7; D gene uncertain. The CDR3 sequence is 12 residues long. The germline gives CDR1 SQVTM, CDR2 ANQGSEA. Trimming removed 2 bases at V and 5 bases at J, with 10 bases between. The CDR3 nucleotides are TGCAGCGTTGAATTCGAAGCCCACGAGCAGTACTTC. Translating gives CSVEFEAHEQYF.

This clonotype was seen only a few times. The chain recombines TRBV20-1 with TRBJ1-1, with TRBD1 as a possible D gene (5 bases). The germline V and J ends were trimmed by 2 bases and 0 bases, with 10 bases remaining between them. The CDR3 length is 14 residues. Germline loops: CDR1 DFQATT, CDR2 SNEGSKA (reference sequence). CDR3: CSARKGHLNTEAFF. DNA of the CDR3: TGCAGTGCTAGAAAAGGACATCTGAACACTGAAGCTTTCTTT.

The chain carries TRBV15 and TRBJ2-1; no reliable D call. The CDR3 has 15 residues. V was shortened by 5 bases and J by 4 bases, with 15 bases between the two germline ends. Looked up from germline, CDR1 is LNHNV and CDR2 is YYDKDF (reference sequence). CDR3 in amino acids: CATSGSSGRYNEQFF. Written as DNA, the CDR3 is TGTGCCACCAGCGGTAGCTCAGGACGGTACAATGAGCAGTTCTTC.

There are many counts of this clonotype. The CDR3: CSASVFFSVGSSGRSYEQYF. The CDR3 DNA sequence: TGCAGTGCTAGTGTTTTTTTTTCGGTAGGCAGTAGCGGGAGATCCTACGAGCAGTACTTC. This chain connects TRBV20-1 to TRBJ2-7, with TRBD2 matching over 9 bases. After removal of 3 bases from V and 1 base from J, the junction contained 22 bases not matched to a gene. Germline lookup yields CDR1 DFQATT and CDR2 SNEGSKA (reference sequence). The CDR3 loop spans 20 amino acids.

The genes are TRBV9 and TRBJ2-1; 9 bases fit TRBD1. This CDR3 comprises 16 residues. Germline assignment: CDR1 SGDLS and CDR2 YYNGEE. V gave up 2 bases and J gave up 6 bases; unmatched junction bases: 9. DNA of the CDR3: TGTGCCAGCAGCGTCCGGGACAGGGAGTGGTCCAATGAGCAGTTCTTC. It translates to CASSVRDREWSNEQFF.

This clonotype has ten or more counts. This chain connects TRBV7-6 to TRBJ2-1; 8 bases are shared with TRBD2. The V gene's germline CDR1 is SGHVS and CDR2 FNYEAQ. The CDR3 consists of 15 residues. With V trimmed by 3 bases and J by 6 bases, 7 bases remained unmatched. CDR3 DNA sequence: TGTGCCAGCAGCTTGGGGACTAGTCCCCTCAATGAGCAGTTCTTC. Amino acids: CASSLGTSPLNEQFF.

J is TRBJ1-1 and V is TRBV5-5; D remains unclear. V gave up 4 bases and J gave up 4 bases, with 8 bases separating them. This CDR3 is built from 12 residues. The germline gives CDR1 SGHKS, CDR2 YYEKEE (reference sequence). The CDR3 is CASSPGPTEAFF. CDR3 nucleotide sequence: TGTGCCAGCAGCCCCGGGCCCACTGAAGCTTTCTTT.

This clonotype was picked up many times. The chain uses TRBV7-9 and TRBJ1-3; possibly TRBD1 for D (5 bases). Germline V gene sequence: CDR1 SEHNR, CDR2 FQNEAQ (reference sequence). This CDR3 spans 14 amino acids. V shed 0 bases and J shed 10 bases, with 13 bases lying between them. CDR3 in amino acids: CASSLAGRGATIYF. The CDR3 nucleotides are TGTGCCAGCAGCTTAGCGGGCCGCGGGGCGACCATATATTTT.

The chain combines TRBV7-2 with TRBJ2-3; TRBD1 aligns across 11 bases. This CDR3 comprises 16 residues. The V gene end was trimmed by 5 bases and the J gene end by 2 bases; junction bases not matched to a gene: 6. From germline, CDR1 is SGHTA and CDR2 FQGNSA. The CDR3 region is CASSPLDRGLTDTQYF. The CDR3 DNA reads as TGTGCCAGCAGCCCATTGGACAGGGGGCTCACAGATACGCAGTATTTT.

By share, this clonotype counts as medium-sized (0.01 to 0.1%). Here the CDR3 DNA reads TGTGCCAGCAGTTACTCGATATCGCGGGTTTCCTACGAGCAGTACTTC. Translation gives CASSYSISRVSYEQYF. The chain uses TRBV6-6 and TRBJ2-7; D perhaps matches TRBD2 (5 bases). Looked up from germline, CDR1 is MNHNY and CDR2 is SVGAGI (reference sequence). Trimming removed 0 bases at V and 1 base at J, with 13 bases between. This CDR3 has 16 residues.

Ten or more counts support this clonotype. J is TRBJ2-3 and V is TRBV5-1, with D perhaps matching TRBD1 or TRBD2 (5 bases each). Germline CDR1 is SGHRS and CDR2 is YFSETQ. This CDR3 contains 15 residues. V lost 4 bases and J 3 bases, leaving 15 bases between the germline ends. This chain's CDR3 is CASSNRDPSTDTQYF. CDR3 DNA: TGCGCCAGCAGCAACCGGGACCCATCGACAGATACGCAGTATTTT. The whole variable domain, remainder taken from reference TRBV5-1 and TRBJ2-3, is KAGVTQTPRYLIKTRGQQVTLSCSPISGHRSVSWYQQTPGQGLQFLFEYFSETQRNKGNFPGRFSGRQFSNSRSEMNVSTLELGDSALYLCASSNRDPSTDTQYFGPGTRLTVL.

Only a few counts were recorded for this clonotype. The CDR3 here is CASSQDLHPRIGTGELFF. The CDR3, as DNA: TGCGCCAGCAGCCAAGACCTTCATCCGCGCATCGGCACCGGGGAGCTGTTTTTT. This chain uses TRBV4-3 with TRBJ2-2; no definite D call. Trimming shortened V by 0 bases and J by 4 bases, and 18 bases separated the two germline ends. Germline lookup yields CDR1 LGHNA and CDR2 YSLEER. The CDR3 extends over 18 amino acids.

The V call is TRBV5-6, the J call TRBJ1-1, with D possibly matching TRBD1 (5 bases). The V gene's germline CDR1 is SGHDT and CDR2 YYEEEE. This CDR3 has 13 amino acids. Trimming removed 5 bases from V and 4 bases from J, with 12 bases in between. The CDR3 sequence is CASSYDSLTEAFF. The CDR3 DNA reads as TGTGCCAGCAGTTACGACAGCCTCACTGAAGCTTTCTTT.

This clonotype was picked up many times. The V and J genes are TRBV2 and TRBJ2-1, with no clear D. The germline V and J ends were trimmed by 3 bases and 0 bases, with 15 bases remaining between them. This CDR3 is built from 17 residues. Germline CDR1 SNHLY, CDR2 FYNNEI. Here the CDR3 reads CASSEKVPFSSYNEQFF. The CDR3, as DNA: TGTGCCAGCAGTGAGAAGGTACCCTTCAGCTCCTACAATGAGCAGTTCTTC.

At least ten counts were recorded for this clonotype. The rearrangement joins TRBV29-1 to TRBJ1-2; TRBD1 might be the D (5 bases). CDR3 length equals 12 residues. Germline V gene sequence: CDR1 SQVTM, CDR2 ANQGSEA. V lost 5 bases, J lost 2 bases, and 9 bases lay in between. The CDR3 region has the DNA TGCAGCGTTTACAGGTTGAACTATGGCTACACCTTC. This sequence encodes CSVYRLNYGYTF.

About this clonotype: Lacking the conserved final phenylalanine or tryptophan, this CDR3 likely reflects a read error. This chain connects TRBV4-3 to TRBJ1-3, with D maybe TRBD1 (6 bases). The V and J ends lost 0 bases and 0 bases respectively, with 12 bases between them. Looked up from germline, CDR1 is LGHNA and CDR2 is YSLEER. The CDR3 length is 17 residues. CDR3 bases: TGCGCCAGCAGCCAAGATACCTGGACAGTCTCTGGAAACACCATATATATT. Translation: CASSQDTWTVSGNTIYI.

By sample share, this clonotype is large. V usage is TRBV5-4 and J usage is TRBJ1-2, with a weak D call TRBD1 (5 bases). V lost 3 bases, J lost 3 bases, and 12 bases lay in between. The CDR3 runs 14 residues. Germline assignment: CDR1 SGHNT and CDR2 YYREEE (reference sequence). The CDR3: CASSSDDSYYGYTF. The CDR3 region has the DNA TGTGCCAGCAGCTCGGACGACAGCTACTATGGCTACACCTTC. Looking up the rest from reference TRBV5-4 and TRBJ1-2 gives the full variable domain: ETGVTQSPTHLIKTRGQQVTLRCSSQSGHNTVSWYQQALGQGPQFIFQYYREEENGRGNFPPRFSGLQFPNYSSELNVNALELDDSALYLCASSSDDSYYGYTFGSGTRLTVV.

This clonotype has ten or more counts. The rearrangement links TRBV7-2 to TRBJ2-1, with 9 positions matching TRBD2. The J segment lost 9 bases and the V segment lost 0 bases, leaving 9 bases of the junction unmatched. CDR3 length: 16 amino acids. Germline V gene data show CDR1 as SGHTA and CDR2 as FQGNSA. The CDR3 loop is CASSLAPGLASFEQFF. Here the CDR3 DNA reads TGTGCCAGCAGCTTAGCCCCCGGACTAGCGTCGTTTGAGCAGTTCTTC.

The chain combines TRBV12-2 with TRBJ1-2. TRBV12-2 is a listed pseudogene. CDR3 length: 15 residues. CDR3 nucleotide sequence: TGTGCAAGTCGCTTAGCTTTCTCCCAGTACTATGGCTACACCTTC. Protein sequence: CASRLAFSQYYGYTF.

The chain has TRBV7-2 and TRBJ2-5; D might be TRBD2 (5 bases). Germline V gives CDR1 SGHTA, CDR2 FQGNSA. The CDR3 contains 14 residues. V lost 5 bases and J lost 5, with 15 bases in between. As DNA, the CDR3 is TGTGCCAGCAGCCAAGCGCTAGCTACCGAGACCCAGTACTTC. Protein product: CASSQALATETQYF. Together with reference TRBV7-2 and TRBJ2-5, the CDR3 gives the full variable domain: GAGVSQSPSNKVTEKGKDVELRCDPISGHTALYWYRQSLGQGLEFLIYFQGNSAPDKSGLPSDRFSAERTGGSVSTLTIQRTQQEDSAVYLCASSQALATETQYFGPGTRLLVL.

This clonotype was seen ten or more times. The CDR3 protein is CASSLGGSGANVLTF. CDR3 sequence (DNA): TGCGCCAGCAGCTTGGGAGGTTCTGGGGCCAACGTCCTGACTTTC. The chain carries TRBV5-1 and TRBJ2-6; unclear D gene. V was clipped by 0 bases and J by 1 base, with 5 bases between them. Germline values: CDR1 SGHRS, CDR2 YFSETQ. The CDR3 totals 15 residues.

V is TRBV27 and J is TRBJ2-1, with D hard to call. Germline-derived CDR1 and CDR2 are MNHEY and SMNVEV (reference sequence). The CDR3 spans 22 residues. Deletions cut 4 bases from V and 9 bases from J, with 40 bases between. Here the CDR3 reads CASSSPDGPPGSSESEFGEQFF. DNA for the CDR3: TGTGCCAGCAGTTCCCCGGACGGCCCCCCAGGTTCATCGGAGTCGGAGTTCGGTGAGCAGTTCTTC.

This chain links TRBV20-1 with TRBJ1-6; D may be TRBD1 (6 bases). Germline loops: CDR1 DFQATT, CDR2 SNEGSKA (reference sequence). This CDR3 spans 15 amino acids. V was trimmed by 3 bases and J by 6 bases, leaving 15 bases between them. CDR3 amino acids: CSASPSGAGNSPLHF. CDR3 DNA sequence: TGCAGTGCTAGTCCCTCGGGGGCGGGTAATTCACCCCTCCACTTT.

The CDR3 sequence is CARSREQYF. The CDR3 bases are TGTGCCAGGAGCCGCGAGCAGTACTTC. The chain has TRBV21-1 and TRBJ2-7. TRBV21-1 is recorded as a pseudogene. The CDR3 spans 9 residues.

The rearrangement links TRBV29-1 to TRBJ2-1; D tentatively fits TRBD1 or TRBD2 (5 bases each). CDR3 length: 13 amino acids. The germline CDR1 and CDR2 sequences are SQVTM and ANQGSEA. V was trimmed by 3 bases and J by 2 bases, leaving 8 bases between them. CDR3: CSVEGTTYNEQFF. CDR3 nucleotide sequence: TGCAGCGTTGAGGGGACCACCTACAATGAGCAGTTCTTC.

This clonotype has a handful of counts. V gene TRBV28 combines with J gene TRBJ2-7; D gene uncertain. Trimming took 5 bases from V and 6 from J, leaving 8 bases between them. This CDR3 has 11 residues. Germline V gives CDR1 MDHEN, CDR2 SYDVKM. The DNA of the CDR3 is TGTGCCAGCAGTGTCGATGGCGAGCAGTACTTC. Its translation: CASSVDGEQYF. The entire variable domain, with the rest obtained from reference TRBV28 and TRBJ2-7, is as follows: DVKVTQSSRYLVKRTGEKVFLECVQDMDHENMFWYRQDPGLGLRLIYFSYDVKMKEKGDIPEGYSVSREKKERFSLILESASTNQTSMYLCASSVDGEQYFGPGTRLTVT.